A single sample is the source of the 20 T cell receptor beta chains below, sequenced in a study of blood T cells in healthy people across ages. PCR was performed a second time for about 7 to 11 cycles using a sample-barcoded 5' primer and a J-beta primer mix. One entry per CDR3 protein results from TCRdb running MiXCR on the 5' RACE reads. The sample lists under 1,000,000 distinct CDR3 sequences, 30% to 45% occurring once. Sequenced: blood. Receptor source: a man younger than 35 in good health.

A few counts support this clonotype. The junction and the germline gene differ at one end; a read error may be behind it. The chain joins TRBV6-5 to TRBJ1-1, with D unresolved. This CDR3 contains 15 residues. Germline V gives CDR1 MNHEY, CDR2 SVGAGI. The CDR3 spells CAGSYRATGRTEAFF. The DNA for the CDR3 is TGTGCCGGCAGTTACAGAGCTACTGGGCGGACTGAAGCTTTCTTT.

Regarding this clonotype: This may stem from a read error, because a much larger clone lies one nucleotide away. The chain combines TRBV24-1 with TRBJ2-3; D tentatively fits TRBD1 or TRBD2 (5 bases each). The CDR3 is made up of 15 amino acids. Trimming pared 5 bases from V and 5 bases from J, leaving 16 bases between. The germline V gene encodes CDR1 KGHDR and CDR2 SFDVKD. CDR3 region: CATSGRDRTVDTQYF. CDR3 bases: TGTGCCACCAGTGGCCGGGACCGGACGGTAGATACGCAGTATTTT.

This clonotype was seen repeatedly, ten times or more. This sequence joins TRBV7-8 and TRBJ2-3; D remains unclear. The CDR3 consists of 14 residues. V lost 2 bases to trimming and J lost 2 bases, with 8 bases between them. The germline gives CDR1 SGHVS, CDR2 FQNEAQ. In DNA, the CDR3 is TGTGCCAGCAGCTTATTACAGACCACAGATACGCAGTATTTT. Translating gives CASSLLQTTDTQYF.

This clonotype was found a few times. The rearrangement links TRBV7-2 to TRBJ2-5, with 8 nucleotides matching TRBD1. The CDR3 length is 15 residues. Germline V lookup: CDR1 SGHTA, CDR2 FQGNSA. V gave up 5 bases and J gave up 5 bases; unmatched junction bases: 10. In DNA, the CDR3 is TGTGCCAGCAGCACCTCGGCAGGGGGCTTGGAGACCCAGTACTTC. This codes for CASSTSAGGLETQYF.

The rearrangement uses TRBV4-3 and TRBJ1-1; TRBD1 matches at 11 bases. CDR3 length: 14 amino acids. Trimming cost V 8 bases and J 0 bases; bases outside gene matches: 2. From germline, CDR1 is LGHNA and CDR2 YSLEER. The CDR3 DNA reads as TGCGCCAGCCGGACAGGGGGCCTGAACACTGAAGCTTTCTTT. As protein: CASRTGGLNTEAFF.

This chain uses TRBV12-5 with TRBJ2-3; D ambiguous. Germline V gene lookup returns CDR1 LGHNT and CDR2 FRNRAP. This CDR3 has 13 amino acids. Trimming stripped 5 bases from V and 2 bases from J, with 8 bases between. Written as DNA, the CDR3 is TGTGCTAGTGGTGTGGACGTCACAGATACGCAGTATTTT. The encoded protein is CASGVDVTDTQYF.

This clonotype has only a few counts. This chain uses TRBV28 with TRBJ1-1; the D is unclear. The CDR3 spans 12 residues. Trimming cost V 6 bases and J 1 base, with 6 bases left between them. Per the germline V gene, CDR1 is MDHEN and CDR2 is SYDVKM. In DNA, the CDR3 is TGTGCCAGCAGATTCCGGAACACTGAAGCTTTCTTT. Translation gives CASRFRNTEAFF.

The gene calls are TRBV12-3 or TRBV12-4 and TRBJ2-5; D uncertain. The CDR3 runs to 17 residues. Trimming cost V 2 bases and J 1 base, with 17 bases left between them. The DNA of the CDR3 is TGTGCCAGCAGTTTAATCTTTTCGGGTGGCAGCCAAGAGACCCAGTACTTC. It translates to CASSLIFSGGSQETQYF.

This clonotype occurred a few times. The chain combines TRBV12-3 or TRBV12-4 with TRBJ1-2; D unclear. The V and J ends lost 6 bases and 10 bases respectively, with 3 bases between them. CDR3 length: 8 residues. CDR3: CASSPYTF. The CDR3 DNA follows: TGTGCCAGCAGCCCCTACACCTTC.

This clonotype was counted a few times. CDR3 sequence reads: CASSFGRGFYNEQFF. The CDR3 DNA sequence: TGTGCCAGCAGCTTCGGGAGGGGCTTCTACAATGAGCAGTTCTTC. This chain uses TRBV7-9 with TRBJ2-1; 8 bases line up with TRBD2. The CDR3 has 15 residues. V shed 3 bases and J 3 bases; nucleotides not matched to a gene: 4. Germline V gene lookup returns CDR1 SEHNR and CDR2 FQNEAQ (reference sequence).

This clonotype was counted between two and nine times. The chain recombines TRBV20-1 with TRBJ2-1, with 9 nucleotides matching TRBD2. The germline V gene encodes CDR1 DFQATT and CDR2 SNEGSKA (reference sequence). This CDR3 is 15 amino acids long. J was trimmed by 8 bases and V by 0 bases; bases with no gene match: 8. The CDR3, as DNA: TGCAGTGCTAGAGATTGGCTAGCGGGGTACTATGAGCAGTTCTTC. Translating it yields CSARDWLAGYYEQFF.

In this sample, this clonotype turned up a few times. The chain employs TRBV7-2 and TRBJ1-5; D is perhaps TRBD1 (6 bases). The CDR3 loop spans 15 amino acids. Germline CDR1 and CDR2: SGHTA and FQGNSA. Trimming took 4 bases from V and 4 from J, leaving 14 bases between them. The CDR3 sequence is CASSYRPGDNQPQHF. The CDR3 region has the DNA TGTGCCAGCAGCTACCGTCCAGGGGATAATCAGCCCCAGCATTTT.

This clonotype has more than one count but fewer than ten. J is TRBJ1-1 and V is TRBV12-3 or TRBV12-4; possibly TRBD1 for D (5 bases). The CDR3 is made up of 14 amino acids. V dropped 5 bases and J dropped 4 bases, with 14 bases sitting between them. CDR3 nucleotides: TGTGCCAGCAGTACGCGGCTAAGGGGCACTGAAGCTTTCTTT. Translating it yields CASSTRLRGTEAFF.

This clonotype was counted many times. The chain is built from TRBV3-1 and TRBJ2-4; D unclear. This CDR3 comprises 12 residues. Trimming stripped 1 base from V and 5 bases from J, with 3 bases between. Germline CDR1 and CDR2: LGHDT and YNNKEL (reference sequence). The CDR3 here is CASSQVENIQYF. As DNA, the CDR3 is TGTGCCAGCAGCCAAGTGGAAAACATTCAGTACTTC.

This clonotype was seen only a few times. The V and J genes are TRBV5-1 and TRBJ2-4; 9 nucleotides line up with TRBD1. The DNA end is more similar to TRBJ2-7, so the J call may be wrong. Germline lookup yields CDR1 SGHRS and CDR2 YFSETQ. This CDR3 is 15 amino acids long. CDR3 sequence (DNA): TGCGCCAGCAGCTTGGCCGGGACAGGGTTCCACGAGCAGTACTTC. Translation: CASSLAGTGFHEQYF.

This clonotype was counted only a few times. The V gene is TRBV7-2, the J gene TRBJ2-5, with D perhaps being TRBD1 or TRBD2 (7 bases each). V dropped 1 base and J dropped 1 base, with 13 bases sitting between them. There are 16 residues in the CDR3. Germline V lookup: CDR1 SGHTA, CDR2 FQGNSA. The CDR3 protein is CASSLVGGGSQETQYF. The CDR3 DNA reads TGTGCCAGCAGCTTAGTGGGAGGGGGCAGCCAAGAGACCCAGTACTTC.

V usage is TRBV18 and J usage is TRBJ2-4; 7 bases match TRBD1. The J call may be incorrect, as the DNA end agrees better with TRBJ2-7. The CDR3 is made up of 15 amino acids. Germline CDR1 and CDR2: KGHSH and LQKENI. CDR3 nucleotide sequence: TGTGCCAGCTCAAACGCACGACAGGGCTTCGACGAGCAGTACTTC. Encoded protein: CASSNARQGFDEQYF.

The rearrangement joins TRBV20-1 to TRBJ2-1, with 12 bases matching TRBD2. The germline V gene has CDR1 DFQATT and CDR2 SNEGSKA (reference sequence). The V and J ends lost 6 bases and 5 bases, in that order; junction bases with no gene match: 8. The CDR3 contains 15 residues. CDR3 DNA: TGCAGTGCAATCTCCGGGACTAGCGGGCACAATGAGCAGTTCTTC. The encoded protein is CSAISGTSGHNEQFF.

The genes are TRBV5-1 and TRBJ2-1, with D possibly matching TRBD2 (5 bases). V was pared by 4 bases and J by 6 bases, with 11 bases between. The CDR3 has 13 amino acids. Germline loops: CDR1 SGHRS, CDR2 YFSETQ. CDR3 in amino acids: CASSVDSRNEQFF. The CDR3 nucleotides read TGCGCCAGCAGCGTGGACTCCCGCAATGAGCAGTTCTTC.

Worth noting for this clonotype: This may be a read error, as it is one base from a much larger clone. The chain recombines TRBV6-5 with TRBJ1-2; D gene uncertain. CDR1 is MNHEY and CDR2 is SVGAGI in the germline V gene. The CDR3 spans 13 residues. CDR3 residues: CASSYSVNYGSTF. The CDR3 nucleotides are TGTGCCAGCAGTTACTCAGTGAACTATGGCTCCACCTTC.